Included here is one TCR beta chain sequence, with context. The data are from a study of blood T cell repertoires in COVID-19. For the study at large: T cells, B-cell-depleted T cells, or PBMCs supplied cDNA or gDNA.

Self-reported history from a screening survey and questionnaire set each donor's cohort. TCRdb's copy holds only in-frame clones and misses some; the assay was immunoSEQ multiplex PCR. The sample has around 200,000 clones; approximately 86% are singletons. Sequenced sample: PBMCs or T cells enriched from blood (not recorded which). The sequence was obtained from a woman under 40 who had been exposed to COVID-19.

This CDR3 reads CASSRGQGNSPLHF. The DNA of the CDR3 is TGTGCCAGCTCTAGGGGACAGGGAAATTCACCCCTCCACTTT. The chain couples TRBV2 to TRBJ1-6; the match to TRBD1 covers 9 bases. V lost 8 bases and J lost 7; bases outside the gene matches: 6. CDR3 length equals 14 residues. Germline lookup yields CDR1 SNHLY and CDR2 FYNNEI.